The clone carrying this T cell receptor beta chain was counted a single time. What it binds is unknown. One end of the junction does not line up with germline, which may come from a read error. The study ran its PCR with 60 Vbeta and 13 Jbeta primers. Sequencing was performed with immunoSEQ multiplex PCR; in TCRdb, only in-frame clones are kept and a portion is missing. Of 90,000 to 140,000 clones in the sample, approximately 83% were seen once. This record comes from a study of cytomegalovirus exposure and HLA in healthy donors. Study-level results: High sensitivity and specificity were reportedly achieved when the classifier diagnosed cytomegalovirus status. The majority of CMV-associated TCR beta chains were reported as apparently HLA-restricted in a later analysis. A few chains tied to CMV proved CMV antigen-specific in vitro. Later analysis identified several of the most significant clusters that appeared linked to common viral pathogens.

Looked up from germline, CDR1 is SEHNR and CDR2 is FQNEAQ (reference sequence). The CDR3 covers 14 residues. This sequence originates from a man younger than 30 in good health and CMV-seronegative. The chain uses TRBV7-9 and TRBJ2-7; tentatively, D is TRBD1 (6 bases). Sequenced: PBMCs. The CDR3 DNA is TGTTCCAGCAGCCCTCCAGGGGCGGGCCACGAGCAGTACTTC. Amino acids: CSSSPPGAGHEQYF.